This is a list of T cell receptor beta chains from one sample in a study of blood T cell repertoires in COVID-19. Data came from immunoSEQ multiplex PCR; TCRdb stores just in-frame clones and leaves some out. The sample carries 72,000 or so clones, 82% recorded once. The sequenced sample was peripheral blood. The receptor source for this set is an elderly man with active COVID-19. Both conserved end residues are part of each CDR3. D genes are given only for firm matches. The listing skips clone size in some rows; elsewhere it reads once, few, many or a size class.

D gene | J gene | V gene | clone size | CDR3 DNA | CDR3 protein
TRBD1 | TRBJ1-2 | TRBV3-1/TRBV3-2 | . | TGTGCCAGCAGCCCCACACTAGGACAGGAATATAACTATGGCTACACCTTC | CASSPTLGQEYNYGYTF
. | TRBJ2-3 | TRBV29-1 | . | TGCAGCGCCGAGCACGGGACAGATACGCAGTATTTT | CSAEHGTDTQYF
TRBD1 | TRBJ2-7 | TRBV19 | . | TGTGCCAGTAGACCCGGGACAGGGGCCCACGAGCAGTACTTC | CASRPGTGAHEQYF
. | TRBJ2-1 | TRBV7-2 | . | TGTGCCAGCAGCTTCATGAGGGCCCGGGCGAGCTCCTACAATGAGCAGTTCTTC | CASSFMRARASSYNEQFF
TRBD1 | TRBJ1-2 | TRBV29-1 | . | TGCAGCGTTGATCCGAGGGGGCAGGATGGCTACACCTTC | CSVDPRGQDGYTF
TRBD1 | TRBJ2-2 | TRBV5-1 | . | TGCGCCAGCAGCTTAGGAGACAGGGACACCGGGGAGCTGTTTTTT | CASSLGDRDTGELFF
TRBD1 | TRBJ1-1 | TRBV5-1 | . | TGCGCCAGCAGCCTATCGACAGGGGGCACTGAAGCTTTCTTT | CASSLSTGGTEAFF
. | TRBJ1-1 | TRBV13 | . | TGTGCCAGCAGCGAGGGGGTTTTGGACACTGAAGCTTTCTTT | CASSEGVLDTEAFF
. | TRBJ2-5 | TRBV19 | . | TGTGCCAGTAGTCGACCGGCCGGGGAGACCCAGTACTTC | CASSRPAGETQYF
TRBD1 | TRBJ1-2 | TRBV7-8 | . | TGTGCCAGCAGCAACCGGGACAGGGGGATGACTAACTATGGCTACACCTTC | CASSNRDRGMTNYGYTF
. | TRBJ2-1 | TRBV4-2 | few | TGTGCCAGCAGCCAAATGACACCTCTCGGCCGGCGTGAGCAGTTCTTC | CASSQMTPLGRREQFF
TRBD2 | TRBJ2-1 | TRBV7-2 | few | TGTGCCAGCAGCTTAGCGCTAGCGGGGAATGAGCAGTTCTTC | CASSLALAGNEQFF
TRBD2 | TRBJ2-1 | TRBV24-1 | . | TGTGCCACTAAGACTAGCGGGAATGAGCAGTTCTTC | CATKTSGNEQFF
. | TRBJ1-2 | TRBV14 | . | TGTGCCAGCAGCCAGGTCTCAGGGGCTAACTATGGCTACACCTTC | CASSQVSGANYGYTF
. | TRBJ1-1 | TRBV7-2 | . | TGTGCCAGCAGCTCCCCCTTGGGGAGGGTGGGTTCTTTGGACACTGAAGCTTTCTTT | CASSSPLGRVGSLDTEAFF
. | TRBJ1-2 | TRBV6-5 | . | TGTGCCAGCAGTTACTTACAGGGCAACTATGGCTACACCTTC | CASSYLQGNYGYTF
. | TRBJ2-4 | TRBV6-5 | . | TGTGCCAGCAGAAACCGGGAGTTAGTTCAGTACTTC | CASRNRELVQYF
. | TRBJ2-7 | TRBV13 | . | TGTGCCAGCAGCTCGACCCGACAGGGACTCTACGAGCAGTACTTC | CASSSTRQGLYEQYF
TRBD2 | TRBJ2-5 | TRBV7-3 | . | TGTGCCAGCAGCCCGGGGGGAGGCGGGACCCAGTACTTC | CASSPGGGGTQYF
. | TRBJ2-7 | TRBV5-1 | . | TGCGCCAGCAGCTTGGCCGGGGAGCAGTACTTC | CASSLAGEQYF
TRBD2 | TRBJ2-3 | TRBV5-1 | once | TGCGCCAGCAGGGAAGCGGGGAGCACAGATACGCAGTATTTT | CASREAGSTDTQYF
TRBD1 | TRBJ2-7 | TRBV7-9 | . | TGTGCCAGCAGCTTAGACGGGACAGGGTCACGGGAGCAGTACTTC | CASSLDGTGSREQYF
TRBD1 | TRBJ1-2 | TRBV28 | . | TGTGCCAGCAGTTCCGACAGGGGGGGAAACTATGGCTACACCTTC | CASSSDRGGNYGYTF
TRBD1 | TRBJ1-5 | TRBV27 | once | TGTGCCAGCAGTTTATCGCCCCAGGGGGGTAGACAGCCCCAGCATTTT | CASSLSPQGGRQPQHF
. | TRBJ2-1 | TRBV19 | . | TGTGCCAGTAGCCCCGGGGTAGTCGGCCACAATGAGCAGTTCTTC | CASSPGVVGHNEQFF
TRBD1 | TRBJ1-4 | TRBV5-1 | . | TGCGCCAGCAGTATAGGACAGGGATATGAAAAACTGTTTTTT | CASSIGQGYEKLFF
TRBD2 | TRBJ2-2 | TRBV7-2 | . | TGTGCCAGCAGCCGGACTAGCGGGAGGACTCTCGGGGAGCTGTTTTTT | CASSRTSGRTLGELFF
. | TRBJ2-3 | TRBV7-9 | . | TGTGCCAGCAGCGGAAGGGGCTCCACAGATACGCAGTATTTT | CASSGRGSTDTQYF
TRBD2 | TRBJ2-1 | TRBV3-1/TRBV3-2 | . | TGTGCCAGCAGCCAAGGCATGGGGGGGTCCTACAATGAGCAGTTCTTC | CASSQGMGGSYNEQFF
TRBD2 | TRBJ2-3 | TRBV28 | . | TGTGCCACCGGTGGGAGCGGGGGGCTTACAGATACGCAGTATTTT | CATGGSGGLTDTQYF
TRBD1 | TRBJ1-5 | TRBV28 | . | TGTGCCAGCAGTTTACGACAGGGGAGTCAGCCCCAGCATTTT | CASSLRQGSQPQHF
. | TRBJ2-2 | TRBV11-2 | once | TGTGCCAGCAGCTTAGATGGAGGGACCGGGGAGCTGTTTTTT | CASSLDGGTGELFF
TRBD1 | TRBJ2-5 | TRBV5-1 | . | TGCGCCAGCAGCCCGATCGGGACAGGGAGGGTAGAGACCCAGTACTTC | CASSPIGTGRVETQYF
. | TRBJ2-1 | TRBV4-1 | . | TGCGCCAGCAGCCAAGACCCACGGGGGAATTCCTACAATGAGCAGTTCTTC | CASSQDPRGNSYNEQFF